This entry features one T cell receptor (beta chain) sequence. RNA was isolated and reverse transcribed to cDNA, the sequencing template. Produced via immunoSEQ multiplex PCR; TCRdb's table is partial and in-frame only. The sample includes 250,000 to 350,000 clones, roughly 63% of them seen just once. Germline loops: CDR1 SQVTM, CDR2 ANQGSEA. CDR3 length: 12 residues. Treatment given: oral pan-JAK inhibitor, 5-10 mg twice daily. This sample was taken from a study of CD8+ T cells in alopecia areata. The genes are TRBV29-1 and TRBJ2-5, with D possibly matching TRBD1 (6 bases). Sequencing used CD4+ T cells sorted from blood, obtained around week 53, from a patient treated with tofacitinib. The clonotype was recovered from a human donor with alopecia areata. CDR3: CMGTTPGETQYF. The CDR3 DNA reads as TGCATGGGGACAACCCCGGGGGAGACCCAGTACTTC.